The 11 T cell receptor beta chains reported below all come from one sample, sequenced in a study of human T cells and chemical hapten exposure. Using its own MiXCR run on the RACE reads, TCRdb lists one record per CDR3 protein. The sample carries about 130,000 distinct CDR3 sequences, about 9.4% recorded once. Time point of the sample: healthy volunteer bleed at 2 weeks. Total RNA was isolated from whole blood that had not been fractionated. What was sequenced was whole blood. All receptors come from a male donor in good health. Some clones in this sample may be carry-over from other donors' samples.

As regards this clonotype: This may come from a read error, since a much larger clone is one base off. Since no conserved phenylalanine or tryptophan closes the CDR3, a read error is the likely cause. This chain connects TRBV29-1 to TRBJ2-7, with 9 bases lining up with TRBD1. There are 16 residues in the CDR3. Germline CDR1 is SQVTM and CDR2 is ANQGSEA. V was clipped by 1 base and J by 5 bases; unmatched bases: 12. The CDR3 DNA follows: TGCAGCGTTGAAGGACCGGGACAGGGTCTGGGGAACGAGCAGTACTTA. It codes for CSVEGPGQGLGNEQYL.

This clonotype was observed many times. For the CDR3, the DNA is TGTGCCAGTGCGGGGGGCCGCAATCAGCCCCAGCATTTT. It yields the protein CASAGGRNQPQHF. The genes are TRBV7-2 and TRBJ1-5, with a possible D match to TRBD1 (6 bases). CDR1 is SGHTA, CDR2 FQGNSA, per germline. The CDR3 spans 13 residues. V shed 9 bases and J shed 2 bases, with 11 bases lying between them.

The CDR3 reads CASSETRLTSGRGWGQETQYF. The CDR3 coding sequence is TGCGCCAGCAGTGAGACCCGTCTGACTAGCGGGAGGGGTTGGGGCCAAGAGACCCAGTACTTC. The V call is TRBV10-2, the J call TRBJ2-5, with 14 bases fitting TRBD2. V was pared by 2 bases and J by 1 base, with 15 bases of the junction left unmatched. The CDR3 has 21 residues. CDR1 and CDR2 (germline): WSHSY, SAAADI.

The table lists this clonotype with many counts. CDR3 protein: CASSFNRPNGDTEAFF. In DNA form, the CDR3 reads TGTGCCAGCAGTTTCAATAGACCCAACGGGGACACTGAAGCTTTCTTT. V gene TRBV12-3 or TRBV12-4 combines with J gene TRBJ1-1; no reliable D call. The V gene lost 3 bases and the J gene lost 3 bases, with 17 bases spanning the gap. The CDR3 length is 16 residues.

This clonotype turned up a few times. The chain combines TRBV3-1 with TRBJ1-1, with D possibly being TRBD1 (5 bases). There are 14 residues in the CDR3. Germline lookup yields CDR1 LGHDT and CDR2 YNNKEL (reference sequence). V was clipped by 1 base and J by 4 bases, with 10 bases between them. The CDR3 sequence is CASSQVGGTTEAFF. CDR3 nucleotides: TGTGCCAGCAGCCAAGTTGGGGGGACCACTGAAGCTTTCTTT.

This clonotype occurred a few times. The chain combines TRBV24-1 with TRBJ2-1, with 10 bases that match TRBD2. CDR1 KGHDR and CDR2 SFDVKD come from the germline V gene. The CDR3 is 14 amino acids. The trim removed 4 bases at V and 5 bases at J, leaving 1 base unmatched. The CDR3 DNA follows: TGTGCCACCAGTGAAAGCGGGAGGGACAATGAGCAGTTCTTC. Amino acid sequence: CATSESGRDNEQFF.

This clonotype was detected ten times or more. The V and J genes are TRBV10-3 and TRBJ2-7, with D maybe TRBD1 (6 bases). The CDR3 consists of 15 residues. Germline loops: CDR1 ENHRY, CDR2 SYGVKD. The V gene lost 3 bases and the J gene lost 5 bases, with 17 bases spanning the gap. In DNA, the CDR3 is TGTGCCATCAGTGAACAGGACAGAAAGATCCACGAGCAGTACTTC. Translation: CAISEQDRKIHEQYF.

This clonotype occurred many times. This chain links TRBV30 with TRBJ1-6, with a weak D call TRBD1 (6 bases). V dropped 1 base and J dropped 10 bases, with 14 bases sitting between them. The CDR3 spans 14 residues. The germline V gene has CDR1 GTSNPN and CDR2 SVGIG (reference sequence). The DNA for the CDR3 is TGTGCCTGGAGTGAGCCCGGGGGCGACTCACCCCTCCACTTT. This encodes CAWSEPGGDSPLHF.

This rearrangement joins TRBV2 to TRBJ2-5, with D possibly being TRBD1 or TRBD2 (5 bases each). Germline values: CDR1 SNHLY, CDR2 FYNNEI. V lost 6 bases and J 1 base, leaving 15 bases between the germline ends. The CDR3 extends over 15 amino acids. The CDR3: CASSPYPGTQETQYF. The CDR3 DNA follows: TGTGCCAGCAGCCCCTATCCGGGGACCCAAGAGACCCAGTACTTC.

This chain links TRBV4-1 with TRBJ2-7, with 7 bases matching TRBD2. The CDR3 loop spans 16 amino acids. CDR1 and CDR2 (germline): MGHRA, YSYEKL. J gave up 5 bases and V 0 bases, and 10 bases lay outside the gene matches. The CDR3 bases are TGCGCCAGCAGCCAAGATGCAGCGGGAAGGGTGGACGAGCAGTACTTC. The encoded protein is CASSQDAAGRVDEQYF.

The rearrangement links TRBV3-1 to TRBJ1-1; 10 bases fit TRBD1. V was pared by 2 bases and J by 3 bases, with 3 bases of the junction left unmatched. The CDR3 length is 15 residues. Germline V gene data show CDR1 as LGHDT and CDR2 as YNNKEL (reference sequence). The CDR3 region has the DNA TGTGCCAGCAGCCAACCGGGACAGGGGCACACTGAAGCTTTCTTT. Encoded protein: CASSQPGQGHTEAFF. Together with reference TRBV3-1 and TRBJ1-1, the CDR3 gives the full variable domain: DTAVSQTPKYLVTQMGNDKSIKCEQNLGHDTMYWYKQDSKKFLKIMFSYNNKELIINETVPNRFSPKSPDKAHLNLHINSLELGDSAVYFCASSQPGQGHTEAFFGQGTRLTVV.